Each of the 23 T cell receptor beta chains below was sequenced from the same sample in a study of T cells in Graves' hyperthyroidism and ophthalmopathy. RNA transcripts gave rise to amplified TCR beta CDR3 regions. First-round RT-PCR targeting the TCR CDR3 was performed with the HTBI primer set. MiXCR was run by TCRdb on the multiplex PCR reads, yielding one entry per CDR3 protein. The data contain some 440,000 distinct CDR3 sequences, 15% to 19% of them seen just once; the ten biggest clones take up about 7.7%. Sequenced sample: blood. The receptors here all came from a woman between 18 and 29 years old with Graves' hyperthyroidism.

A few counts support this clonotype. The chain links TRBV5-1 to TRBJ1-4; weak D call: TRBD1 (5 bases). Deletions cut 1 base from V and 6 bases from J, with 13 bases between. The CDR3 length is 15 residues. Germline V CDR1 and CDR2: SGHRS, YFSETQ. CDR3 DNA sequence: TGCGCCAGCAGCTTGCAGGGATCTGGGGATGAAAAACTGTTTTTT. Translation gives CASSLQGSGDEKLFF.

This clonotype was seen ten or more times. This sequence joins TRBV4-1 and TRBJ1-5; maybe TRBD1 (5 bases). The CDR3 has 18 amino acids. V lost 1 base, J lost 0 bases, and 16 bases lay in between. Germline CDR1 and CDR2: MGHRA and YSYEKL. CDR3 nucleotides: TGCGCCAGCAGCCAAGTCGATATGGGGCTTATTAGCAATCAGCCCCAGCATTTT. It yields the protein CASSQVDMGLISNQPQHF.

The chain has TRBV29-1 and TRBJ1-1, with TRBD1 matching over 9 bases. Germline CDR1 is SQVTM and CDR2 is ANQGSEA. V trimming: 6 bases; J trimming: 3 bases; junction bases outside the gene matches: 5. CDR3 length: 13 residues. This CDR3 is CSVGQGEDTEAFF. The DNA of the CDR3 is TGCAGCGTGGGACAGGGAGAGGACACTGAAGCTTTCTTT.

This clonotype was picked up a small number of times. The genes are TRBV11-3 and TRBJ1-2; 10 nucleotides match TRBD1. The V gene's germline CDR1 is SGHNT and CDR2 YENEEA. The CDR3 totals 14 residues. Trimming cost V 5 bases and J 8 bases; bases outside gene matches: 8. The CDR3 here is CASSLGGTGEGYTF. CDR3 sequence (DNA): TGTGCCAGCAGCCTGGGCGGGACAGGGGAAGGCTACACCTTC.

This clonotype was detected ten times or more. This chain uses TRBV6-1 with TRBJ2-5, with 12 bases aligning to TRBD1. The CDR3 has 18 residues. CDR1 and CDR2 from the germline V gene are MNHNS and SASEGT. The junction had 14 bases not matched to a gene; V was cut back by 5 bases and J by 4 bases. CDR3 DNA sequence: TGTGCCAGCAGTTACGGGACAGGGGGCCCAGGGGGTGGAGAGACCCAGTACTTC. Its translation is CASSYGTGGPGGGETQYF.

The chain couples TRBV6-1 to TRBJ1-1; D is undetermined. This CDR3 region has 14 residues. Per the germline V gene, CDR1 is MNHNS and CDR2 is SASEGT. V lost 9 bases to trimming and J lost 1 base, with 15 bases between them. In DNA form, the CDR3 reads TGTGCCAGTCTGCGGGGTTGGGCGAACACTGAAGCTTTCTTT. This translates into CASLRGWANTEAFF.

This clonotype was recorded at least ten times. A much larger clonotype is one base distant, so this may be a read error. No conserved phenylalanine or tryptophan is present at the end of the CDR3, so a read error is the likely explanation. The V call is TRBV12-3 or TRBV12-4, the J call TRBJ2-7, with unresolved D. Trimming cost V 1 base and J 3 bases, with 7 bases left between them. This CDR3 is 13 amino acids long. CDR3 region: CASSLGTDYEQYL. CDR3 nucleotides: TGTGCCAGCAGTTTAGGAACAGACTACGAGCAGTACCTC.

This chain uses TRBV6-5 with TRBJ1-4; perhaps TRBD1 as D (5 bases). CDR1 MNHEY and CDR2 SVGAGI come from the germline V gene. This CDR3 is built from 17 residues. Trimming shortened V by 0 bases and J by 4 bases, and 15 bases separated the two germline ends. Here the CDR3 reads CASSYSDIALLNEKLFF. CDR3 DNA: TGTGCCAGCAGTTACTCGGACATTGCTCTCCTTAATGAAAAACTGTTTTTT.

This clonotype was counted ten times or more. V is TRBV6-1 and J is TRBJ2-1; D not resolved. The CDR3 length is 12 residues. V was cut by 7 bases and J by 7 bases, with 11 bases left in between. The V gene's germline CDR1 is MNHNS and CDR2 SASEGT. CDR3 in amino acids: CASTLGGNEQFF. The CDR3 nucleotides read TGTGCCAGCACCCTGGGTGGGAATGAGCAGTTCTTC.

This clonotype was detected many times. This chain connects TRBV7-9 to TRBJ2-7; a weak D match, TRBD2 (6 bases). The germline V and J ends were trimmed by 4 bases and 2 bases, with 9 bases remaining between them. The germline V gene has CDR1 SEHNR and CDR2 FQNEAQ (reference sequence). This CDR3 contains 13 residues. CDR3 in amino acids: CASSWTTAYEQYF. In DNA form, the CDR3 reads TGTGCCAGCAGCTGGACTACGGCCTACGAGCAGTACTTC. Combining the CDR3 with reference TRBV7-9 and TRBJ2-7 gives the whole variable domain DTGVSQNPRHKITKRGQNVTFRCDPISEHNRLYWYRQTLGQGPEFLTYFQNEAQLEKSRLLSDRFSAERPKGSFSTLEIQRTEQGDSAMYLCASSWTTAYEQYFGPGTRLTVT.

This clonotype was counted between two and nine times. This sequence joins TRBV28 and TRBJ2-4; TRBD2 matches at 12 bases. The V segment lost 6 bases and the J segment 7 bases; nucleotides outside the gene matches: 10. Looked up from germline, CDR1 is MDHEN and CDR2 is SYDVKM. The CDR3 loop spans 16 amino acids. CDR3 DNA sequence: TGTGCCAGCAGAAGCTCTAGCGGGGGGGCCGGGAACATTCAGTACTTC. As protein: CASRSSSGGAGNIQYF.

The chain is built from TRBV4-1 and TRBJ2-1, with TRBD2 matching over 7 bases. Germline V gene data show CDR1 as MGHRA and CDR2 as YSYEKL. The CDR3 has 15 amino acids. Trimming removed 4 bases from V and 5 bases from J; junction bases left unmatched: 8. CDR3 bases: TGCGCCAGCAGCCCGGTACTAGCGAGCGACAATGAGCAGTTCTTC. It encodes CASSPVLASDNEQFF.

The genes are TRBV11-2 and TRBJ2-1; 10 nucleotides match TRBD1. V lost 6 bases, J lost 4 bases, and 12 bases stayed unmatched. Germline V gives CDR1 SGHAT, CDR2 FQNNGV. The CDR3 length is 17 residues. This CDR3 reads CASSRQGASGPYNEQFF. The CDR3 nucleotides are TGTGCCAGCAGTCGACAGGGGGCTAGCGGCCCTTACAATGAGCAGTTCTTC.

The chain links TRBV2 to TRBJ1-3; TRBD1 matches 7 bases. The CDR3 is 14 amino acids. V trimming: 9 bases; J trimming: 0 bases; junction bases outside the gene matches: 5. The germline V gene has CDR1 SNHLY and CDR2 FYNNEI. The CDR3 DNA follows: TGTGCCAGTGGGACAGCGGTCTCTGGAAACACCATATATTTT. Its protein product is CASGTAVSGNTIYF. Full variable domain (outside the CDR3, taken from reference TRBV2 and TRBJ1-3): EPEVTQTPSHQVTQMGQEVILRCVPISNHLYFYWYRQILGQKVEFLVSFYNNEISEKSEIFDDQFSVERPDGSNFTLKIRSTKLEDSAMYFCASGTAVSGNTIYFGEGSWLTVV.

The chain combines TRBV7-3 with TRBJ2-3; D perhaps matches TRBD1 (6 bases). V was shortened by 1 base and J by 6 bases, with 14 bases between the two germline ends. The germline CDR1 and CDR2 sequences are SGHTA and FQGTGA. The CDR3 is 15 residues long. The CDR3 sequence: CASSLRDQGWDTQYF. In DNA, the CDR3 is TGTGCCAGCAGCTTAAGGGACCAGGGGTGGGATACGCAGTATTTT.

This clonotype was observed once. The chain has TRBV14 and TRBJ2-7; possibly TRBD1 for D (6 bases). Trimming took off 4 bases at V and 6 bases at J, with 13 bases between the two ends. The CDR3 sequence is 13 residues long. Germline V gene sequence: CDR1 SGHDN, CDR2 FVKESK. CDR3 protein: CASSPLEGGEQYF. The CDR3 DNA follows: TGTGCCAGCAGCCCCCTAGAAGGGGGCGAGCAGTACTTC.

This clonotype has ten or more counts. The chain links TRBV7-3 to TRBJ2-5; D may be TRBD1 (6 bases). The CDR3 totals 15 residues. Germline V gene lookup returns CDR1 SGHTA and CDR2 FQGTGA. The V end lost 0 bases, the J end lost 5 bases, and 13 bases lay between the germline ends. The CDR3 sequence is CASSLTTARGETQYF. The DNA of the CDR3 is TGTGCCAGCAGCTTAACGACAGCTAGGGGGGAGACCCAGTACTTC.

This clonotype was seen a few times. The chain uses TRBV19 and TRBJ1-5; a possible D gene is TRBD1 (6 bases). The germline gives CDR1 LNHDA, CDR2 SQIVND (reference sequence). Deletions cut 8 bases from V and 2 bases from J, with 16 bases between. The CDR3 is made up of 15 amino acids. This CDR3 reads CASEQGSGGNQPQHF. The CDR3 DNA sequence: TGTGCCAGTGAACAGGGCTCTGGTGGCAATCAGCCCCAGCATTTT.

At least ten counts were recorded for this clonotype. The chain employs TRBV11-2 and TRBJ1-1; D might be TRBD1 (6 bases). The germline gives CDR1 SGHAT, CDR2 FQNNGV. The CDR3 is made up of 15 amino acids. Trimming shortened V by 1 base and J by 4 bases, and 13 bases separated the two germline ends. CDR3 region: CASSLGGGGGTEAFF. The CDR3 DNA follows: TGTGCCAGCAGCTTAGGAGGAGGGGGAGGCACTGAAGCTTTCTTT.

This chain's CDR3 is CASSVKDSGNTIYF. The CDR3 DNA reads TGTGCCAGCAGCGTGAAGGACTCTGGAAACACCATATATTTT. This chain connects TRBV9 to TRBJ1-3; no reliable D call. Trimming cost V 2 bases and J 0 bases, with 6 bases left between them. Germline lookup yields CDR1 SGDLS and CDR2 YYNGEE. The CDR3 spans 14 residues.

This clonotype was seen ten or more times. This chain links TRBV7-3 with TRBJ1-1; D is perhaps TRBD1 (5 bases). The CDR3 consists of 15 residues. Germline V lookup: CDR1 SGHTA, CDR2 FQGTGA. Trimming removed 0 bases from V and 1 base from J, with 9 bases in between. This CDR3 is CASSLTGTSNTEAFF. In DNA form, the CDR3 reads TGTGCCAGCAGCTTAACGGGGACCTCGAACACTGAAGCTTTCTTT.

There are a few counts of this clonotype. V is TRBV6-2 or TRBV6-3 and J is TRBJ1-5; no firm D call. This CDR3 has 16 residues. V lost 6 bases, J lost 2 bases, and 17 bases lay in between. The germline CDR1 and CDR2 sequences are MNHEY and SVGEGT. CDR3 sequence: CASRYVGPLGNQPQHF. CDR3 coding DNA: TGTGCCAGCAGGTACGTCGGCCCTTTGGGCAATCAGCCCCAGCATTTT.

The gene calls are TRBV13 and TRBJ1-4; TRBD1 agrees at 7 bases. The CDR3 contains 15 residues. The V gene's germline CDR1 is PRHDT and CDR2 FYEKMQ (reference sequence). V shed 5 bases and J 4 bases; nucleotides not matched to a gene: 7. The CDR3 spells CASSPNRDSNEKLFF. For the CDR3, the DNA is TGTGCCAGCAGCCCTAACCGGGACAGTAATGAAAAACTGTTTTTT.